This TCR beta chain was captured by sequencing in a study of cytomegalovirus exposure and HLA in healthy donors. Primers for the PCR totalled 60 Vbeta and 13 Jbeta. Sequenced by immunoSEQ multiplex PCR; TCRdb stores in-frame clones only, minus some. This table has more than 85,000 clones, 76% appearing once. The sequence was collected from a man in his forties or fifties in good health and CMV-seropositive. Sample: PBMCs.

CDR3 sequence (DNA): TGTGCCAGCAGCTTCGACTGCAGAATTAGCACAGATACGCAGTATTTT. Its protein product is CASSFDCRISTDTQYF. The J gene is TRBJ2-3, the V gene TRBV7-4; D uncertain. V lost 3 bases to trimming and J lost 0 bases, with 13 bases between them. The CDR3 runs to 16 residues. CDR1 and CDR2 from the germline V gene are SGHVT and SQSDAQ.